This T cell receptor beta chain was sequenced for a study of shared clonotypes between healthy human individuals. CDR3 length: 15 amino acids. Trimming removed 8 bases from V and 7 bases from J; junction bases left unmatched: 11. From germline, CDR1 is MNHNS and CDR2 SASEGT. As regards this clone: The antigen remains unidentified.

Naive CD8 cells, CD45RO-negative and positively selected for CCR7, excluded terminally differentiated effector memory CD45RA+ cells. Clones were sequenced by immunoSEQ multiplex PCR, and TCRdb holds only the in-frame ones, with some missing. The table lists about 2.1 million clones, around 93% of them singletons, with around 1.7% in the top ten. General observations from the study: Blood was the sole source, and tissue repertoires probably differ.

The receptor was derived from a young man in good health. Some clones in this sample may be carry-over from other donors' samples. Sequencing was carried out using naive CD8+ T cells from PBMCs. The V gene is TRBV6-1, the J gene TRBJ2-1; 10 bases map to TRBD2. The CDR3 loop reads CASPLPLAGVNEQFF. CDR3 nucleotide sequence: TGTGCCAGCCCCCTTCCGCTAGCGGGAGTGAATGAGCAGTTCTTC.